Listed below are T cell receptor beta chains from one sample, sequenced in a study of cytomegalovirus exposure and HLA in healthy donors. Profiling relied on immunoSEQ multiplex PCR, and the TCRdb table lists in-frame clones only, not all of them. The sample carries 250,000 to 350,000 clones, 88% recorded once. Sequenced input: PBMCs. All receptors derive from a woman between 18 and 29 years old in good health and CMV-seronegative. The CDR3 runs from the conserved cysteine through the conserved F or W. The D gene is left open where the match is weak. Rows give clone size only sometimes, using once, few, many, or a class for an expanded clone.

NA	16	TRBV6-5	NA	TRBJ1-2	TGTGCCAGCAGTTACTCCGCCAGGGCGTTGTCGGATGGCTACACCTTC	CASSYSARALSDGYTF
few	13	TRBV11-2	TRBD2	TRBJ2-3	TGTGCCAGTACCCCGGCGGGAGGGGATACGCAGTATTTT	CASTPAGGDTQYF
NA	16	TRBV6-1	NA	TRBJ2-1	TGTGCCAGCAGTGAAGCGATTAGCCGCACCTACAATGAGCAGTTCTTC	CASSEAISRTYNEQFF
once	15	TRBV5-1	NA	TRBJ1-1	TGCGCCAGCAGCCCCTACGGGAACACGAAGACTGAAGCTTTCTTT	CASSPYGNTKTEAFF
NA	13	TRBV29-1	NA	TRBJ1-1	TGCAGTGACAGGTATTCCTCTAACACTGAAGCTTTCTTT	CSDRYSSNTEAFF
NA	16	TRBV2	TRBD1	TRBJ2-3	TGTGCCAGCGTCCGGGGGACAGGGGCCAGCACAGATACGCAGTATTTT	CASVRGTGASTDTQYF
NA	15	TRBV27	TRBD2	TRBJ2-1	TGTGCCAGCAGAGGCGGGAGTATTTTGTACAATGAGCAGTTCTTC	CASRGGSILYNEQFF
NA	14	TRBV5-1	NA	TRBJ2-1	TGCGCCAGCGGGCAACTTAGCTCCTACAATGAGCAGTTCTTC	CASGQLSSYNEQFF
NA	14	TRBV12-2	NA	TRBJ1-5	TGTGCAAGTCGCTTATACTTTACAGTTTGCCCCCAGCATTTT	CASRLYFTVCPQHF
few	18	TRBV25-1	NA	TRBJ2-1	TGTGCCAGCAGTGGAGTCCGGAAATCAGCTAGCGTCGGGAATGAGCAGTTCTTC	CASSGVRKSASVGNEQFF
NA	14	TRBV6-1	NA	TRBJ1-2	TGTGCCAGCAGTGATCGTCGGACAGACAATGGCTACACCTTC	CASSDRRTDNGYTF
NA	14	TRBV7-8	TRBD1	TRBJ2-7	TGTGCCAGCAGCCCGTGGGACAGAGCCTACGAGCAGTACTTC	CASSPWDRAYEQYF
NA	14	TRBV5-1	TRBD1	TRBJ1-1	TGCGCCAGCCGGACAGGGGGCATGAACACTGAAGCTTTCTTT	CASRTGGMNTEAFF
NA	11	TRBV6-5	NA	TRBJ2-3	TGTGCCAGCAGAGAGACAGATACGCAGTATTTT	CASRETDTQYF
NA	15	TRBV6-5	TRBD2	TRBJ2-3	TGTGCCAGCAGGACGTACAGCGGGAGGACAGATACGCAGTATTTT	CASRTYSGRTDTQYF
few	15	TRBV4-1	NA	TRBJ2-5	TGCGCCAGCAGCCAAGATCCAACAGACCAAGAGACCCAGTACTTC	CASSQDPTDQETQYF
NA	15	TRBV27	TRBD1	TRBJ1-2	TGTGCCAGCAGTTTAATAGGGACAGGGGACTATGGCTACACCTTC	CASSLIGTGDYGYTF
few	13	TRBV4-3	NA	TRBJ1-5	TGCGCCAGCAGCCAAGCAGGGAACCAGCCCCAGCATTTT	CASSQAGNQPQHF
NA	13	TRBV5-6	NA	TRBJ2-7	TGTGCCAGCAGCTCGCGGAGGGGGGGCGAGCAGTACTTC	CASSSRRGGEQYF
few	19	TRBV11-2	NA	TRBJ1-3	TGTGCCAGCAGCTTAGGAGTCGGACTGGGGGGGGCTGCTGGAAACACCATATATTTT	CASSLGVGLGGAAGNTIYF
once	15	TRBV5-5	TRBD2	TRBJ2-2	TGTGCCAGCAGCTTGAGCGGGGGGGTTACCGGGGAGCTGTTTTTT	CASSLSGGVTGELFF